The sequence of this TCR beta chain was determined in a study of CD8+ T cells in alopecia areata. Study overall: Treated patients took oral tofacitinib at 5 to 10 mg twice daily. Study results and limitations: Clonality in the scalp and expanded CD8+ clones ranked among the top 100 were significantly decreased by tofacitinib. Scalp lesions, especially in alopecia totalis/universalis, had higher clonality than normal scalp.

This clone came up a few times. Its antigen is as yet unknown. The treatment denotes: oral pan-JAK inhibitor, 5-10 mg twice daily. Researchers picked out CD4+ and CD8+ T cells from PBMCs by sorting. After isolation, RNA underwent reverse transcription to generate cDNA as the sequencing template. TCRdb keeps only in-frame clones here, not all; method: immunoSEQ multiplex PCR. This sample has approximately 300,000 clones, with more than 45% found just once. The sample in question was CD4+ T cells sorted from blood, obtained at week 24, from a patient treated with tofacitinib. This clonotype was obtained from a human donor with alopecia areata.

The CDR3 nucleotides are TGTGCCAGCAGCCTTTTGAGGGGCCCTAGCACAGATACGCAGTATTTT. Protein sequence: CASSLLRGPSTDTQYF. The V and J genes are TRBV13 and TRBJ2-3; D may be TRBD1 or TRBD2 (5 bases each). Germline CDR1 PRHDT, CDR2 FYEKMQ (reference sequence). V lost 5 bases to trimming and J lost 0 bases, with 15 bases between them. The CDR3 covers 16 residues. The whole variable domain, filled in from reference TRBV13 and TRBJ2-3, reads AAGVIQSPRHLIKEKRETATLKCYPIPRHDTVYWYQQGPGQDPQFLISFYEKMQSDKGSIPDRFSAQQFSDYHSELNMSSLELGDSALYFCASSLLRGPSTDTQYFGPGTRLTVL.